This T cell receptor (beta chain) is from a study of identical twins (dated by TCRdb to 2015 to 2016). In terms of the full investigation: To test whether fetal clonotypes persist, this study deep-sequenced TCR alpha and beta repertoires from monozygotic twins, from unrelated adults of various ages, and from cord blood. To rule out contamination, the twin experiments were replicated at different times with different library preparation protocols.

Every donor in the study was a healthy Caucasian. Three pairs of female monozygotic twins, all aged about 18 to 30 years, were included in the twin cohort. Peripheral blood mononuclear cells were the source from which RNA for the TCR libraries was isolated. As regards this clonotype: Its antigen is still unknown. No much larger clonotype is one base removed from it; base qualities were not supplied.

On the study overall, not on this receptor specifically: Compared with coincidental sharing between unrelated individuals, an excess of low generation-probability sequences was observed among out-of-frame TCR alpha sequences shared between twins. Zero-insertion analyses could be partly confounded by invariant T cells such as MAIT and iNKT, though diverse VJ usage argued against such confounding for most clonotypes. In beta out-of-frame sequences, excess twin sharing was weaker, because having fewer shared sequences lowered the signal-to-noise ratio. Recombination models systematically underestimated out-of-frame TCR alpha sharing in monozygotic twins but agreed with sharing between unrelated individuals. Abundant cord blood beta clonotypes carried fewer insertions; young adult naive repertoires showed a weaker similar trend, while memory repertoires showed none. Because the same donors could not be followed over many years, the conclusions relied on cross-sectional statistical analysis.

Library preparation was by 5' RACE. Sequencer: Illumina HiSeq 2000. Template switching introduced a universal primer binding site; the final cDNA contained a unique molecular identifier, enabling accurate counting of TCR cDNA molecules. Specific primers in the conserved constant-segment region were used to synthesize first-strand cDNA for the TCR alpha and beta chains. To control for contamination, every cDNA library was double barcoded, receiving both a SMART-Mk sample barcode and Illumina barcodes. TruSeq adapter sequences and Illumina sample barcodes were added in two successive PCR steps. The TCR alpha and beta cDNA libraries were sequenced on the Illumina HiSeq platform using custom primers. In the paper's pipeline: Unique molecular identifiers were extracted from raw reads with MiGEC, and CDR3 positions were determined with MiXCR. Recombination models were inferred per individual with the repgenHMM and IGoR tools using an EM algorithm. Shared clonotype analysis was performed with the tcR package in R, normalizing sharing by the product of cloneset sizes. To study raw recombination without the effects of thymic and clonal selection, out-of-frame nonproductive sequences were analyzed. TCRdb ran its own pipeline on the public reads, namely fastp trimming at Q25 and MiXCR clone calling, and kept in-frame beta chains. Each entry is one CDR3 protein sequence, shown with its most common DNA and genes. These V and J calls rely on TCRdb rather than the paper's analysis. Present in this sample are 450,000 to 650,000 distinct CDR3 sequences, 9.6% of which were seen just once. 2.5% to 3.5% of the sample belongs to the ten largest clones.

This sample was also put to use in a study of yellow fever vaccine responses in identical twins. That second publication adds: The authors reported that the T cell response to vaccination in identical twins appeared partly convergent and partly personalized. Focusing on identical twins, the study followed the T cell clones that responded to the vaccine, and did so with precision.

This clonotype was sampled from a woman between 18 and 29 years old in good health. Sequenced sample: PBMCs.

The CDR3 in this case is CASTPGLNTDTQYF. The DNA is TGTGCCAGCACCCCGGGACTAAACACAGATACGCAGTATTTT. The receptor chain draws on TRBV21-1 and TRBJ2-3; no DNA check was done on the table's D call, TRBD2. TRBV21-1 is a pseudogene locus. There are 14 amino acids in the CDR3, from cysteine to phenylalanine inclusive. CDR3 DNA is the only sequence kept; it has 42 bases, read in frame from the first base.